This T cell receptor beta chain is drawn from a study of T cell responses to AZD1222 COVID-19 vaccine. Study-wide points: AZD1222 recipients seropositive at baseline numbered only six. Among the donors, most were white British and more were female, and clonal diversity was possibly underestimated.

The CDR3 is 17 residues long. V was clipped by 7 bases and J by 2 bases; unmatched bases: 9. Germline V gene data show CDR1 as SNHLY and CDR2 as FYNNEI. Clones were read by immunoSEQ multiplex PCR, and TCRdb kept only the in-frame ones, dropping some. The table shows some 54,000 clones, with around nine tenths occurring only once. As concerns this clone: Its antigen is not known.

Here the sequenced sample was peripheral blood, taken on day 0 of AZD1222 vaccination. The V gene is TRBV2, the J gene TRBJ1-5; 12 positions match TRBD1. This clonotype was sampled from an adult in good health. CDR3 coding DNA: TGTGCCAGCATACTGGGACAGGGGGCTGGGGGCAATCAGCCCCAGCATTTT. Its translation: CASILGQGAGGNQPQHF.